The TCR beta chain described here comes from a study of beta chain features in type 1 diabetes. Broader study findings: Type 1 diabetes patients had TCRB CDR3s that were shorter (moderately but significantly so) in all four CD4+ subsets. Fewer insertions but more deletions were seen at VDJ junctions in type 1 diabetes patients. The naive, central memory and Treg TCRB repertoires of patients appeared to be more similar to one another than those of healthy donors. A cDNA-based sequencing approach could over-represent cells with high TCR expression.

With regard to this clone: Antigen unknown.

The CDR3 sequence is 14 residues long. The V end lost 5 bases, the J end lost 4 bases, and 11 bases lay between the germline ends. Per germline, CDR1 SGHTA and CDR2 FQGNSA. Of the isolated RNA, all was reverse transcribed, and so the sequenced material was expressed TCRB transcripts. Method: immunoSEQ multiplex PCR; TCRdb's copy keeps in-frame clones and lacks some. The repertoire consists of fewer than 400,000 clones, with around 9.3% occurring once and the leading ten covering about 1%. The sample taken for sequencing was central memory CD4+ T cells from blood. The V and J genes are TRBV7-2 and TRBJ2-2; D gene uncertain. The sequence was collected from a man aged 30 to 45 with type 1 diabetes. CDR3 bases: TGTGCCAGCAGCCCCCTGAGTAGCACCGGGGAGCTGTTTTTT. Translated, it gives CASSPLSSTGELFF.